A single sample is the source of the 23 T cell receptor beta chains below, sequenced in a study of cytomegalovirus exposure and HLA in healthy donors. The PCR made use of 60 Vbeta and 13 Jbeta primers. Sequencing used immunoSEQ multiplex PCR; TCRdb keeps in-frame clones, though not all of them. The sample holds more than 85,000 clones, about 78% seen once. Sequencing used PBMCs. These receptors all come from a man aged 25 to 45 in good health and CMV-seronegative.

J is TRBJ2-7 and V is TRBV30, with 9 bases identical to TRBD2. Losses at the gene ends were 5 bases for V and 2 bases for J; bases not matched to a gene: 7. Germline loops: CDR1 GTSNPN, CDR2 SVGIG (reference sequence). The CDR3 totals 14 residues. CDR3 nucleotide sequence: TGTGCCTGGGAGACTAGCGGATCGGCCTACGAGCAGTACTTC. This sequence encodes CAWETSGSAYEQYF.

This clone has a handful of counts. This chain joins TRBV6-5 and TRBJ2-7, with D perhaps TRBD2 (5 bases). CDR1 and CDR2 (germline): MNHEY, SVGAGI. The CDR3 extends over 15 amino acids. Trimming took off 0 bases at V and 0 bases at J, with 9 bases between the two ends. This CDR3 reads CASSYSGESSYEQYF. In DNA form, the CDR3 reads TGTGCCAGCAGTTACTCGGGAGAGAGCTCCTACGAGCAGTACTTC.

This clone has a single count. The chain has TRBV10-3 and TRBJ2-3; weak D call: TRBD1 (5 bases). V shed 7 bases and J shed 0 bases, with 11 bases lying between them. The CDR3 is 14 amino acids. CDR1 is ENHRY, CDR2 SYGVKD, per germline. CDR3 in DNA: TGTGCCATCAAAGACAGATCTAGCACAGATACGCAGTATTTT. Its protein product is CAIKDRSSTDTQYF.

This clone was seen once. This chain connects TRBV30 to TRBJ2-5; 13 bases line up with TRBD2. CDR3 length: 15 amino acids. With V trimmed by 5 bases and J by 2 bases, 5 bases remained unmatched. The germline V gene has CDR1 GTSNPN and CDR2 SVGIG (reference sequence). The CDR3 is CAWDWTSGRQETQYF. The CDR3 DNA reads TGTGCCTGGGACTGGACTAGCGGGAGACAAGAGACCCAGTACTTC.

V and J are TRBV19 and TRBJ1-1; D unclear. This CDR3 has 13 amino acids. Germline V lookup: CDR1 LNHDA, CDR2 SQIVND (reference sequence). V was pared by 3 bases and J by 1 base, with 6 bases between. The CDR3 nucleotides read TGTGCCAGTAGTATGGGCAGGAACACTGAAGCTTTCTTT. Translation: CASSMGRNTEAFF.

The chain links TRBV5-6 to TRBJ2-5; perhaps TRBD1 as D (5 bases). The CDR3 is 14 amino acids. CDR1 SGHDT and CDR2 YYEEEE come from the germline V gene. The V and J ends lost 2 bases and 1 base respectively, with 9 bases between them. The DNA for the CDR3 is TGTGCCAGCAGCTTCGTAAGGGGCCAAGAGACCCAGTACTTC. Translating it yields CASSFVRGQETQYF.

CDR3 coding DNA: TGTGCCAGTAGTATAGTGAACAGAAACTATGGCTACACCTTC. Its protein product is CASSIVNRNYGYTF. This chain joins TRBV19 and TRBJ1-2; D not resolved. Trimming removed 1 base at V and 2 bases at J, with 8 bases between. The CDR3 length is 14 residues. CDR1 and CDR2 from the germline V gene are LNHDA and SQIVND (reference sequence).

The chain uses TRBV5-4 and TRBJ1-3; 7 nucleotides match TRBD1. This CDR3 is built from 15 residues. CDR1 is SGHNT, CDR2 YYREEE, per germline (reference sequence). Trimming took 1 base from V and 3 from J; bases not matched to a gene: 4. The CDR3 DNA reads as TGTGCCAGCAGCTTGTCAGGGGGAAGTGGAAACACCATATATTTT. Encoded protein: CASSLSGGSGNTIYF. Full variable domain (outside the CDR3, taken from reference TRBV5-4 and TRBJ1-3): ETGVTQSPTHLIKTRGQQVTLRCSSQSGHNTVSWYQQALGQGPQFIFQYYREEENGRGNFPPRFSGLQFPNYSSELNVNALELDDSALYLCASSLSGGSGNTIYFGEGSWLTVV.

J is TRBJ2-7 and V is TRBV4-3; possibly TRBD2 for D (5 bases). This CDR3 contains 15 residues. The germline V gene encodes CDR1 LGHNA and CDR2 YSLEER. V gave up 0 bases and J gave up 3 bases, with 12 bases separating them. The CDR3 sequence is CASSQDEGSGYEQYF. The DNA for the CDR3 is TGCGCCAGCAGCCAAGATGAGGGCTCAGGCTACGAGCAGTACTTC.

The chain recombines TRBV29-1 with TRBJ2-7; D is possibly TRBD2 (5 bases). V shed 0 bases and J shed 1 base, with 10 bases lying between them. CDR1 and CDR2 (germline): SQVTM, ANQGSEA. The CDR3 consists of 14 residues. CDR3 DNA: TGCAGCGTTGAAGATTCAGGCGGGTCCTACGAGCAGTACTTC. Its translation: CSVEDSGGSYEQYF.

The J gene is TRBJ1-1, the V gene TRBV5-5, with a tentative D call TRBD1 (5 bases). Trimming pared 1 base from V and 1 base from J, leaving 8 bases between. Germline assignment: CDR1 SGHKS and CDR2 YYEKEE (reference sequence). The CDR3 contains 14 residues. The CDR3 DNA is TGTGCCAGCAGCTTGCCCCAGGGGAACACTGAAGCTTTCTTT. Its translation: CASSLPQGNTEAFF.

The J gene is TRBJ1-4, the V gene TRBV2; 8 bases align to TRBD1. Germline V gives CDR1 SNHLY, CDR2 FYNNEI. J lost 7 bases, V lost 4 bases, and 8 bases had no gene match. This CDR3 comprises 15 residues. The CDR3 region is CASSVGQGSGEKLFF. DNA of the CDR3: TGTGCCAGCAGTGTTGGACAGGGTTCGGGTGAAAAACTGTTTTTT.

The V and J genes are TRBV14 and TRBJ2-1; 7 nucleotides line up with TRBD2. The trim removed 0 bases at V and 8 bases at J, leaving 7 bases unmatched. CDR3 length equals 15 residues. Germline CDR1 SGHDN, CDR2 FVKESK. CDR3 residues: CASSQDLGGFDEQFF. In nucleotides, the CDR3 is TGTGCCAGCAGCCAAGATCTGGGAGGGTTTGATGAGCAGTTCTTC.

The chain uses TRBV7-9 and TRBJ2-7, with a possible D match to TRBD1 (6 bases). The CDR3 has 16 amino acids. V was trimmed by 2 bases and J by 0 bases, leaving 14 bases between them. Germline V CDR1 and CDR2: SEHNR, FQNEAQ (reference sequence). In nucleotides, the CDR3 is TGTGCCAGCAGCTTACTTATTGCAGGGGCCTCCTACGAGCAGTACTTC. Its protein product is CASSLLIAGASYEQYF.

This clone rates as medium-sized. The V call is TRBV7-9, the J call TRBJ2-5; TRBD2 agrees at 11 bases. With 5 bases clipped from V and 0 bases from J, the junction kept 5 bases outside the gene matches. CDR1 SEHNR and CDR2 FQNEAQ come from the germline V gene (reference sequence). The CDR3 is made up of 16 amino acids. The CDR3 region has the DNA TGTGCCAGCAGCGAAATAGCGGGAGGGTACCAAGAGACCCAGTACTTC. Translating gives CASSEIAGGYQETQYF.

This clone showed up just a few times. This chain uses TRBV5-4 with TRBJ2-3, with TRBD2 matching 9 bases. V gave up 0 bases and J gave up 3 bases; unmatched junction bases: 8. The length of the CDR3 is 17 residues. Germline V gene lookup returns CDR1 SGHNT and CDR2 YYREEE (reference sequence). In nucleotides, the CDR3 is TGTGCCAGCAGCTTGGTCGCTAGCGGGGTGGGAACAGATACGCAGTATTTT. The encoded protein is CASSLVASGVGTDTQYF.

J is TRBJ2-1 and V is TRBV5-1, with 11 bases identical to TRBD2. The V gene end was trimmed by 3 bases and the J gene end by 4 bases; junction bases not matched to a gene: 3. The CDR3 consists of 15 residues. Germline lookup yields CDR1 SGHRS and CDR2 YFSETQ. CDR3 protein: CASSSGTSGYNEQFF. DNA of the CDR3: TGCGCCAGCAGCTCCGGGACTAGCGGTTACAATGAGCAGTTCTTC.

V is TRBV6-6 and J is TRBJ1-2; D is undetermined. Germline CDR1 reads MNHNY; CDR2 reads SVGAGI (reference sequence). The V gene lost 3 bases and the J gene lost 3 bases, with 8 bases spanning the gap. The CDR3 spans 13 residues. DNA for the CDR3: TGTGCCAGCAGTTATACAACCGACTATGGCTACACCTTC. It translates to CASSYTTDYGYTF.

This chain joins TRBV9 and TRBJ2-3; D is unresolved. Germline loops: CDR1 SGDLS, CDR2 YYNGEE. This CDR3 comprises 15 residues. Trimming cost V 3 bases and J 0 bases, with 11 bases left between them. The CDR3 sequence: CASSGPSASTDTQYF. The DNA of the CDR3 is TGTGCCAGCAGCGGACCCAGCGCTAGCACAGATACGCAGTATTTT.

The chain joins TRBV25-1 to TRBJ2-1, with TRBD2 identical over 7 bases. CDR3 length equals 14 residues. The junction had 6 bases not matched to a gene; V was cut back by 2 bases and J by 8 bases. Germline-derived CDR1 and CDR2 are MGHDK and SYGVNS. CDR3 loop: CASSERTRPHEQFF. CDR3 DNA sequence: TGTGCCAGCAGTGAAAGGACTAGACCCCATGAGCAGTTCTTC. Combining the CDR3 with reference TRBV25-1 and TRBJ2-1 gives the whole variable domain EADIYQTPRYLVIGTGKKITLECSQTMGHDKMYWYQQDPGMELHLIHYSYGVNSTEKGDLSSESTVSRIRTEHFPLTLESARPSHTSQYLCASSERTRPHEQFFGPGTRLTVL.

This clone was observed a handful of times. The rearrangement uses TRBV5-6 and TRBJ1-1; a possible D gene is TRBD1 (5 bases). Looked up from germline, CDR1 is SGHDT and CDR2 is YYEEEE. The CDR3 extends over 11 amino acids. Between the trimmed V and J ends, which lost 4 bases and 7 bases, there was a span of 8 bases. CDR3 loop: CASSRDSEAFF. The CDR3 DNA sequence: TGTGCCAGCAGCAGAGACAGTGAAGCTTTCTTT.

V is TRBV19 and J is TRBJ2-7, with D perhaps TRBD2 (6 bases). Germline CDR1 LNHDA, CDR2 SQIVND (reference sequence). This CDR3 contains 14 residues. V was cut by 3 bases and J by 2 bases, with 11 bases left in between. The CDR3 DNA reads TGTGCCAGTAGTATGTTTAGCGGCACCTACGAGCAGTACTTC. As protein: CASSMFSGTYEQYF.

The J gene is TRBJ2-3, the V gene TRBV2, with 12 bases that match TRBD2. In germline, CDR1 is SNHLY, CDR2 FYNNEI. This CDR3 has 15 amino acids. The V and J ends lost 8 bases and 6 bases, in that order; junction bases with no gene match: 9. The CDR3 protein is CASRPTSGGFDTQYF. CDR3 in DNA: TGTGCCAGCCGACCCACTAGCGGGGGGTTCGATACGCAGTATTTT.